These 5 T cell receptor beta chains came from one sample sequenced in a study of memory CD4+ T cells and cytomegalovirus serostatus (dated by TCRdb to the late 2010s). Receptors were amplified or captured by the immunoSEQ multiplex PCR assay. The clones in this table, taken by TCRdb from immuneACCESS, are in-frame only. Not every clone is retained; where verified, under half of the shortfall comes from an unresolved V gene, and the cause of the rest is unknown. For this sample there are 75,000 to 95,000 clones; 80% appear just once. The ten largest account for around 0.78% of the sample. Single viable CD3+CD4+CD8-CD45RO+ cells were sorted as memory CD4+ T cells on a FACSAria II. The sample comprised memory CD4+ T cells from blood. Source of these receptors: an adult in good health and CMV-seronegative.

This clone appeared a single time. Mismatch with germline at one junction end may stem from a read error. The V and J genes are TRBV7-7 and TRBJ2-5; 7 nucleotides agree with TRBD1. From germline, CDR1 is SSHAT and CDR2 FNYEAQ (reference sequence). CDR3 length: 13 amino acids. In nucleotides, the CDR3 is TGTGCTAGCAGCCGGGACAGAGAAGAGACCCAGTACTTC. This codes for CASSRDREETQYF.

The rearrangement links TRBV10-3 to TRBJ2-1; tentative D call: TRBD2 (6 bases). Germline V gives CDR1 ENHRY, CDR2 SYGVKD. V shed 7 bases and J shed 8 bases, with 15 bases lying between them. CDR3 length: 13 amino acids. The CDR3 DNA is TGTGCCATCAATGGGGACTCCCGCGATGAGCAGTTCTTC. This translates into CAINGDSRDEQFF.

V and J are TRBV4-2 and TRBJ2-7; 14 bases are a match to TRBD2. V shed 3 bases, J shed 3 bases, and the junction held 4 bases outside the gene matches. The CDR3 is 16 amino acids. Germline V gene data show CDR1 as LGHNA and CDR2 as YNFKEQ. CDR3: CASSQLGTSGGYEQYF. CDR3 DNA: TGTGCCAGCAGCCAGCTTGGGACTAGCGGGGGCTACGAGCAGTACTTC.

The chain is built from TRBV30 and TRBJ1-5; D remains unclear. Germline CDR1 and CDR2: GTSNPN and SVGIG (reference sequence). The CDR3 extends over 15 amino acids. V lost 0 bases to trimming and J lost 2 bases, with 11 bases between them. The CDR3 sequence is CAWSVRSPGNQPQHF. Here the CDR3 DNA reads TGTGCCTGGAGTGTAAGATCACCGGGCAATCAGCCCCAGCATTTT.

The gene calls are TRBV18 and TRBJ2-7; D possibly corresponds to TRBD2 (5 bases). The CDR3 has 20 amino acids. Germline CDR1 and CDR2: KGHSH and LQKENI. V was pared by 0 bases and J by 3 bases, with 27 bases between. In DNA form, the CDR3 reads TGTGCCAGCTCACCACCCGCGGACTCCTCCCCCCGGGCGAGCCTCTACGAGCAGTACTTC. It translates to CASSPPADSSPRASLYEQYF.